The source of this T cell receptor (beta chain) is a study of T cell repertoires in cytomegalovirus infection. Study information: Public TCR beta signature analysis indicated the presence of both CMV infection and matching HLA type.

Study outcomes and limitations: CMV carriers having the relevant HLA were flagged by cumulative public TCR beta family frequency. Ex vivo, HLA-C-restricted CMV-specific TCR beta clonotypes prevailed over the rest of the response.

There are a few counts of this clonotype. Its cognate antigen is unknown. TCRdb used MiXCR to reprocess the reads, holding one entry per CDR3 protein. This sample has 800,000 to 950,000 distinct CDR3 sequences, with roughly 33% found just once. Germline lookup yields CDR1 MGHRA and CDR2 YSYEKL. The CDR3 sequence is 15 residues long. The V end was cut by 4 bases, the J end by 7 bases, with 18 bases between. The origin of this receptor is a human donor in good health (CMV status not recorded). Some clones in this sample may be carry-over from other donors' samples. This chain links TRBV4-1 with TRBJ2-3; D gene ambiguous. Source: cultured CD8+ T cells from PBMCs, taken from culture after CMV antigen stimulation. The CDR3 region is CASSPPVSGMNTQYF. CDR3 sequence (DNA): TGCGCCAGCAGCCCCCCCGTCTCTGGCATGAATACGCAGTATTTT.